This T cell receptor beta chain was documented in a study of OX40 agonist ivuxolimab in advanced cancers. For the study in its entirety: Ivuxolimab was an agonistic, fully human IgG2 monoclonal antibody directed against OX40 (CD134), a costimulatory receptor. Intravenous ivuxolimab was administered to patients every 2 weeks at six dose levels: 0.01, 0.1, 0.3, 1.5, 3 and 10 mg/kg. Of the 52 patients in dose escalation, some 20 had hepatocellular carcinoma, approximately 15 had melanoma, 9 had renal cell carcinoma and 9 had head and neck cancer. In the dose-escalation cohort, 82.7% of patients were male, and the mean age was roughly 60 years, with a range of 23 to 79. Prior anti-PD-1, anti-PD-L1 or anti-CTLA-4 therapy was permitted, and checkpoint inhibitors had been received by around 39% of dose-escalation patients. Partial responses were achieved by three dose-escalation patients, of whom one had hepatocellular carcinoma and two had cutaneous melanoma. The purpose of peripheral TCRbeta sequencing was to test whether ivuxolimab changed TCR sequence diversity and led to clonal T-cell expansion. The paper describes the monotherapy dose-escalation part (N = 52 patients) of the phase I trial of ivuxolimab. The paper as a whole reports these results and caveats: Which antigens the clonally expanded peripheral T cells were specific for was not determined. In the 0.1-3.0 mg/kg groups, partial responders had among the lowest normalized peripheral clonal expansion, particularly in CD8+ T cells. After ivuxolimab, expanded clones were on average more numerous among CD8+ T cells than among CD4+ T cells. At doses of 0.1 to 3.0 mg/kg, clonal expansion of both CD4+ and CD8+ blood T cells was observed from baseline to week 6. Low levels of normalized T-cell clonal expansion were also seen in some patients who did not respond.

The trial excluded patients who had a history of autoimmune disease or who were on systemic immunosuppression. Peripheral blood for TCR sequencing was drawn from every dose cohort at baseline, at cycle 4 day 1 and at cycle 7 day 1. Samples were obtained from an open-label, multicenter, first-in-human phase I dose-escalation trial of ivuxolimab. The trial enrolled adults with locally advanced or metastatic head and neck squamous cell, hepatocellular, melanoma or renal cell carcinoma. CD4+ and CD8+ T cells were sorted separately from peripheral blood before TCR sequencing. Of note for this clone: Which antigen it targets is not known. Qualities for individual bases were not recorded, and no much larger clone is one base off.

The germline V gene gives CDR1 as KGHSH and CDR2 as LQKENI. From the cysteine through the phenylalanine, the CDR3 covers 14 amino acids. Just the 42-base CDR3 DNA is kept, in frame starting at base 1. Germline trimming amounts to 5 bases on V and 4 bases on J, with 4 as the count of junction bases outside the gene matches. To sequence the TCRbeta CDR3 region, genomic DNA was isolated from the sorted cells. The immunoSEQ Assay was used for sequencing of TCRbeta CDR3 regions. Here the immuneACCESS table is served through TCRdb, limited to in-frame sequences with V and J called. Missing clones are a known gap in these copies; in checked studies unresolved V genes cover under half, and the rest lacks a known reason. This sample comprises around 130,000 clones, 93% of them detected only once. Over 0.15% of the sample comes from the top ten.

The sequence was collected from an adult with an advanced solid tumor such as melanoma, head and neck, liver or kidney cancer. The chain is assembled from TRBV18 and TRBJ2-5; 10 of the junction bases match TRBD2. Sequenced material: CD4+ or CD8+ T cells sorted from blood, taken in a trial of the OX40 agonist ivuxolimab. In nucleotides, the sequence is TGTGCCAGCTCAGCACTAGCGGGAACAGAGACCCAGTACTTC. This sequence encodes CASSALAGTETQYF. Joined to the reference TRBV18 and TRBJ2-5 proteins, this CDR3 gives the full variable domain: NAGVMQNPRHLVRRRGQEARLRCSPMKGHSHVYWYRQLPEEGLKFMVYLQKENIIDESGMPKERFSAEFPKEGPSILRIQQVVRGDSAAYFCASSALAGTETQYFGPGTRLLVL.